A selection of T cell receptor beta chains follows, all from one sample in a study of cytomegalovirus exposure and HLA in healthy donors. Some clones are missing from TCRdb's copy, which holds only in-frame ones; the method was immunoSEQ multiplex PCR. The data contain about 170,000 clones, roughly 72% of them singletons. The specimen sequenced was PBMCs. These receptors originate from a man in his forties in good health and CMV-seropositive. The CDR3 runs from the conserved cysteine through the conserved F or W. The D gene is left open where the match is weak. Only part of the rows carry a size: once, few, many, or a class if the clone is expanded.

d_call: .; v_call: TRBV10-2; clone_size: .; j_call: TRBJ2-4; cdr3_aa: CASGWGDDQYF; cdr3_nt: TGCGCCAGCGGATGGGGGGATGATCAGTACTTC
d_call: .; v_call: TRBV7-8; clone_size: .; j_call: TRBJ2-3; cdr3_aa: CAISLVDYATTDTQYF; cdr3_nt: TGTGCCATCAGCCTAGTGGACTATGCTACCACAGATACGCAGTATTTT
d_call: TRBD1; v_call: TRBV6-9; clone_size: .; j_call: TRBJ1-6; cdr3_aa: CASSYSPPWDSHNSPLHF; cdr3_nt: TGTGCCAGCAGTTATTCACCCCCCTGGGACAGCCATAATTCACCCCTCCACTTT
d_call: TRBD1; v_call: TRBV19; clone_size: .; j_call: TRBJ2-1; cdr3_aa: CASSAGQGYNEQFF; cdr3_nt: TGTGCCAGTAGTGCGGGACAGGGCTACAATGAGCAGTTCTTC
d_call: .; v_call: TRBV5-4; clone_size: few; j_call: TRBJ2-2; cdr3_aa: CASSSTGRRDTGELFF; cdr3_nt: TGTGCCAGCAGCTCAACAGGGAGAAGGGACACCGGGGAGCTGTTTTTT
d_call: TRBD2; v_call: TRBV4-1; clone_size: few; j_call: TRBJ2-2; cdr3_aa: CASSQDASGGAPGELFF; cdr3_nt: TGCGCCAGCAGCCAAGACGCGAGCGGGGGGGCCCCCGGGGAGCTGTTTTTT
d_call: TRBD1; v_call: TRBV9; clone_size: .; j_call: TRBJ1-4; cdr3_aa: CASSAKVDRGPEKLFF; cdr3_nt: TGTGCCAGCAGCGCCAAAGTCGACAGGGGTCCCGAAAAACTGTTTTTT
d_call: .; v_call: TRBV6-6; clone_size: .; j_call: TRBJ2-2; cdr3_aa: CAAWGDRTTGELFF; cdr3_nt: TGTGCCGCCTGGGGTGACAGGACCACCGGGGAGCTGTTTTTT
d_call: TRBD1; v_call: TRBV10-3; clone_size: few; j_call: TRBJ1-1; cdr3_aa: CAISRGGQGANTEAFF; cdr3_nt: TGTGCCATCAGCCGGGGGGGACAGGGAGCGAACACTGAAGCTTTCTTT
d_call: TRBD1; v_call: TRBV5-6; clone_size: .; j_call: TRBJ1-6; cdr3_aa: CASSIRTGRSSYNSPLHF; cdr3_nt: TGTGCCAGCAGCATCCGGACAGGTCGGAGCTCCTATAATTCACCCCTCCACTTT
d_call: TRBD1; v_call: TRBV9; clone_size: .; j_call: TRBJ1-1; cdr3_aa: CASSASDRGIEAFF; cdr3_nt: TGTGCCAGCAGCGCGTCGGACAGGGGTATTGAAGCTTTCTTT
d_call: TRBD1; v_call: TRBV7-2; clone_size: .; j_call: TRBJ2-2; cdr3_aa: CASSQRQGGTGELFF; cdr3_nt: TGTGCCAGCAGCCAACGACAGGGGGGCACCGGGGAGCTGTTTTTT
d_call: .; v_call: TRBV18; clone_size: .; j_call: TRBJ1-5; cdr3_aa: CASSRASPGNRPQHF; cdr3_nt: TGTGCCAGCTCACGGGCGTCCCCGGGGAACCGGCCCCAGCATTTT
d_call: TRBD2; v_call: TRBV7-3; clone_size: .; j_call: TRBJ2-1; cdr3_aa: CASSPEGAGLYNEQFF; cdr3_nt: TGTGCCAGCAGCCCTGAGGGAGCGGGGCTTTACAATGAGCAGTTCTTC
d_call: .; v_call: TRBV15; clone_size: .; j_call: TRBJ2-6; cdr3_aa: CATRDSASGANVLTF; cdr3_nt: TGTGCCACCAGGGACTCAGCCTCTGGGGCCAACGTCCTGACTTTC
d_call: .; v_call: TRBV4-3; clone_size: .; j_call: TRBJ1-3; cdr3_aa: CASSQLISYGNTIYF; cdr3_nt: TGCGCCAGCAGCCAACTCATCAGTTATGGAAACACCATATATTTT
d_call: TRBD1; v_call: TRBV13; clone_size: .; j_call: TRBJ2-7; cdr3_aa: CASSSPGTGLRDEQYF; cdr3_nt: TGTGCCAGCAGCTCGCCCGGGACAGGGTTGCGAGACGAGCAGTACTTC
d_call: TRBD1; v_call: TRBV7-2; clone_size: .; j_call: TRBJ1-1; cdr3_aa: CASSIGQGLKMNTEAFF; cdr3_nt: TGTGCCAGCAGCATCGGACAGGGGCTGAAAATGAACACTGAAGCTTTCTTT
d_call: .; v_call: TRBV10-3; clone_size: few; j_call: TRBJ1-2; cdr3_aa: CAISDQGRGGYTF; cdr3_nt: TGTGCCATCAGTGATCAGGGGAGGGGAGGCTACACCTTC
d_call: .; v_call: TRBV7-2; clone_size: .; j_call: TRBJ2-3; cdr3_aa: CASSSTNTDTQYF; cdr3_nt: TGTGCCAGCAGCTCTACCAACACAGATACGCAGTATTTT
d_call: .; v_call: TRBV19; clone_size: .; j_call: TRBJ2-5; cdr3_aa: CASSMDSEEETQYF; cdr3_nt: TGTGCCAGTAGTATGGACAGCGAAGAAGAGACCCAGTACTTC
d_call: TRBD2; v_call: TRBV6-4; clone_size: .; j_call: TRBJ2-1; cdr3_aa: CASSDSMGKSGGAINEQFF; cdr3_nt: TGTGCCAGCAGTGACTCCATGGGGAAGAGCGGGGGGGCCATCAATGAGCAGTTCTTC
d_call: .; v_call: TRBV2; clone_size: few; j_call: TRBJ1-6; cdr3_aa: CASSRSSYNSPLHF; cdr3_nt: TGTGCCAGCTCCCGGAGCTCCTATAATTCACCCCTCCACTTT
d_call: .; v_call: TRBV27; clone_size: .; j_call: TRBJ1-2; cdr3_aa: CASSRQVNYGYTF; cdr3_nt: TGTGCCAGCAGTCGACAGGTTAACTATGGCTACACCTTC
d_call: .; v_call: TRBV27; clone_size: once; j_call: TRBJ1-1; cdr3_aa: CASSFGGGAEAFF; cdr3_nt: TGTGCCAGCAGTTTCGGCGGGGGCGCTGAAGCTTTCTTT
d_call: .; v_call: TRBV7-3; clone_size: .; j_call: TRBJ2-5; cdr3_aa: CASSRGAEETQYF; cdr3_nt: TGTGCCAGCAGCCGGGGGGCCGAAGAGACCCAGTACTTC
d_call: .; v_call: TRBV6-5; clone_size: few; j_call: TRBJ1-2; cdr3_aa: CASSPTASGYYGYTF; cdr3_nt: TGTGCCAGCAGTCCGACAGCCAGTGGGTACTATGGCTACACCTTC
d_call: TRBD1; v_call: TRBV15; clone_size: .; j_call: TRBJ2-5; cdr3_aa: CATSRNTGGQETQYF; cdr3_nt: TGTGCCACCAGCAGAAACACAGGGGGCCAAGAGACCCAGTACTTC
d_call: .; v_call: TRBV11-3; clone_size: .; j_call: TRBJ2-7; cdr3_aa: CASSLDPGSHEQYF; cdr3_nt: TGTGCCAGCAGCTTAGACCCAGGGTCCCACGAGCAGTACTTC
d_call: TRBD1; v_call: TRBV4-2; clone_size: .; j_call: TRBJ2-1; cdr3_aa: CASSQTWDRLVYNEQFF; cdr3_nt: TGTGCCAGCAGCCAGACCTGGGACAGATTGGTCTACAATGAGCAGTTCTTC
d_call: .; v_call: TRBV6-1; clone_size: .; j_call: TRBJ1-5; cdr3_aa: CASSKAGRVNQPQHF; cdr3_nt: TGTGCCAGCAGTAAGGCGGGGCGGGTAAACCAGCCCCAGCATTTT